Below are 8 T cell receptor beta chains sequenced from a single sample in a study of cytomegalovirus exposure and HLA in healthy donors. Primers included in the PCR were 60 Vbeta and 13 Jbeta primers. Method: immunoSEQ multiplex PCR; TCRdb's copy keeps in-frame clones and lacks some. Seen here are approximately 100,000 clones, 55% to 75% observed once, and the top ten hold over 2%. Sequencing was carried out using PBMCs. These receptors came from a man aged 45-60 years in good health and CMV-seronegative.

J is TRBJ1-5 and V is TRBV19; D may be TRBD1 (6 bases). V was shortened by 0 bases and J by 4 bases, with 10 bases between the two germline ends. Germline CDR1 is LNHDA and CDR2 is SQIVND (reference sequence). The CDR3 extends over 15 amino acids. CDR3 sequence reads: CASSIDTGWNQPQHF. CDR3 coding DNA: TGTGCCAGTAGTATAGATACAGGGTGGAATCAGCCCCAGCATTTT.

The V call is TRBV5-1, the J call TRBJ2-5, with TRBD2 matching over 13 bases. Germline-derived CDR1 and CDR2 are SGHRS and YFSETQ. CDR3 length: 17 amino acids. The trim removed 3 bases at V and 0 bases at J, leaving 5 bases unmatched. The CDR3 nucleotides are TGCGCCAGCAGCTCGGGACTAGCGGGGCGGTACCAAGAGACCCAGTACTTC. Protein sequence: CASSSGLAGRYQETQYF.

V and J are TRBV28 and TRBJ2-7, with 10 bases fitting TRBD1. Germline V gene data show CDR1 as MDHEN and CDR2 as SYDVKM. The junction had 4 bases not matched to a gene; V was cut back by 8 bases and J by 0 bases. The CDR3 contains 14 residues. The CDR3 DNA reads TGTGCCAGCGCGGGACAGGGGTTCTCCTACGAGCAGTACTTC. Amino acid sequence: CASAGQGFSYEQYF.

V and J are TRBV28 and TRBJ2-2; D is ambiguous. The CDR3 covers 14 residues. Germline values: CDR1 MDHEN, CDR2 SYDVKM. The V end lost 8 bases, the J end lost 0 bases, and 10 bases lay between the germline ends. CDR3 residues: CASHETTNTGELFF. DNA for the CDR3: TGTGCCAGCCATGAAACAACGAACACCGGGGAGCTGTTTTTT.

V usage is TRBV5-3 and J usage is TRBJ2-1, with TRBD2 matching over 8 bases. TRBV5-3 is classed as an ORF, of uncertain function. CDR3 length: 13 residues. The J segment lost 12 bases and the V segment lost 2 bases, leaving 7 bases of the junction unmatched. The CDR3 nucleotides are TGTGCCAGAAGCTTACTAGCGGTGGATGGGCAGTTCTTC. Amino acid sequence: CARSLLAVDGQFF.

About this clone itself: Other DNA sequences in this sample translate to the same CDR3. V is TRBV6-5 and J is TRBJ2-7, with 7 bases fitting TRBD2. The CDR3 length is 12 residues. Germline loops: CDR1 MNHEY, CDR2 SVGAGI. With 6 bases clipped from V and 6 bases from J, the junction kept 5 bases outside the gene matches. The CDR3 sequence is CASRVTGGEQYF. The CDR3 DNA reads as TGTGCCAGCAGGGTGACGGGGGGCGAGCAGTACTTC.

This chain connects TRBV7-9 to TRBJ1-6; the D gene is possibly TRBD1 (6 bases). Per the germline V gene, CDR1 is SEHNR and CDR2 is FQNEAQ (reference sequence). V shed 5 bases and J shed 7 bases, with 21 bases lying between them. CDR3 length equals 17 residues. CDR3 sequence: CASSPGGGSGWNSPLHF. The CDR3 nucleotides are TGTGCCAGCAGCCCCGGGGGGGGCTCAGGGTGGAATTCACCCCTCCACTTT.

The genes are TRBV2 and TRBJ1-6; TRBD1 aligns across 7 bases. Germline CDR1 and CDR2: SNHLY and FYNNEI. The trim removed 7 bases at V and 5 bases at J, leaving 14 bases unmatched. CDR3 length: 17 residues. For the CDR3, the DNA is TGTGCCAGCACCCAAAGGGGGCAGGGAAGGGATAATTCACCCCTCCACTTT. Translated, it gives CASTQRGQGRDNSPLHF. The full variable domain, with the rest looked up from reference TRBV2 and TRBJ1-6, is EPEVTQTPSHQVTQMGQEVILRCVPISNHLYFYWYRQILGQKVEFLVSFYNNEISEKSEIFDDQFSVERPDGSNFTLKIRSTKLEDSAMYFCASTQRGQGRDNSPLHFGNGTRLTVT.